The present entry profiles one T cell receptor beta chain with its context. Its antigen is still unknown. This sample was taken from a study of monozygotic twins with inflammatory bowel disease. Researchers isolated total RNA from whole blood without sorting T cells. Study-wide points: Cells of different T cell subtypes could not be told apart.

UMIs bearing a 6-nucleotide sample barcode were added through template switching. TCRdb reprocessed the 5' RACE reads, keeping one entry per CDR3 protein, no DNA. The sample holds approximately 400,000 distinct CDR3 sequences. This receptor was obtained from a human donor with ulcerative colitis or Crohn's disease, or a healthy co-twin of an affected twin (not recorded which). Sequencing was carried out using blood.

CDR3 protein: CASSLHGSGTGELFF. The chain links TRBV7-2 to TRBJ2-2; TCRdb reports TRBD2, a call that lacks DNA to check it against. CDR1 is SGHTA, CDR2 FQGNSA, per germline. The CDR3 sequence is 15 residues long.